A single sample is the source of the 32 T cell receptor beta chains below, sequenced in a study of blood T cell repertoires in COVID-19 (dated by TCRdb to 2020 to 2021). Library generation was performed with the immunoSEQ multiplex PCR assay. TCRdb took over this immuneACCESS table, retaining in-frame rearrangements with V and J assigned. Such tables are incomplete; in checked studies, under half of the missing clones stem from an unresolved V gene, and the remainder is unexplained. For this sample the table gives more than 150,000 clones, of which about 87% were detected only once. Jointly, the top ten make up roughly 0.9% of the sample. The sequenced sample was peripheral blood. The receptor source for this set is a woman aged 18-35 years who had recovered from COVID-19.

CDR3 nucleotide sequence: TGTGCCAGCGGCAGGGGCGGTGGCTACACCTTC. This encodes CASGRGGGYTF. V gene TRBV9 combines with J gene TRBJ1-2; perhaps TRBD1 as D (6 bases). The V and J ends lost 7 bases and 7 bases respectively, with 11 bases between them. The germline CDR1 and CDR2 sequences are SGDLS and YYNGEE. The CDR3 is 11 amino acids.

DNA for the CDR3: TGTGCCAGCAGCGAGGGGACAGGGACCGGGGAGCTGTTTTTT. It codes for CASSEGTGTGELFF. The gene calls are TRBV7-2 and TRBJ2-2; 9 nucleotides align to TRBD1. The CDR3 length is 14 residues. After removal of 5 bases from V and 5 bases from J, the junction contained 3 bases not matched to a gene. Germline V gene sequence: CDR1 SGHTA, CDR2 FQGNSA.

The rearrangement links TRBV7-9 to TRBJ2-1, with a tentative D call TRBD2 (5 bases). This CDR3 has 13 residues. Germline loops: CDR1 SEHNR, CDR2 FQNEAQ (reference sequence). V dropped 8 bases and J dropped 2 bases, with 10 bases sitting between them. CDR3 protein: CASRGGPYNEQFF. CDR3 DNA sequence: TGTGCCAGCCGAGGAGGTCCCTACAATGAGCAGTTCTTC. The full variable domain, completed using reference TRBV7-9 and TRBJ2-1, is DTGVSQNPRHKITKRGQNVTFRCDPISEHNRLYWYRQTLGQGPEFLTYFQNEAQLEKSRLLSDRFSAERPKGSFSTLEIQRTEQGDSAMYLCASRGGPYNEQFFGPGTRLTVL.

Concerning this clone itself: The sample carries other DNA sequences with the same CDR3. The chain couples TRBV6-5 to TRBJ1-5, with a weak D call TRBD1 (6 bases). The V end lost 2 bases, the J end lost 7 bases, and 9 bases lay between the germline ends. The CDR3 runs to 13 residues. The germline gives CDR1 MNHEY, CDR2 SVGAGI. CDR3 in amino acids: CASSYGQGQPQHF. The CDR3 DNA follows: TGTGCCAGCAGTTACGGCCAGGGGCAGCCCCAGCATTTT.

CDR3 DNA: TGTGCCAGCAGTCATCTAGCGGGGGGGCGTACGCAGTATTTT. This sequence encodes CASSHLAGGRTQYF. The chain links TRBV6-5 to TRBJ2-3; 12 bases map to TRBD2. The V segment lost 5 bases and the J segment 8 bases; nucleotides outside the gene matches: 5. The CDR3 extends over 14 amino acids. The germline V gene encodes CDR1 MNHEY and CDR2 SVGAGI.

The chain employs TRBV30 and TRBJ1-6, with D hard to call. The CDR3 has 12 amino acids. V lost 3 bases to trimming and J lost 10 bases, with 10 bases between them. Germline V CDR1 and CDR2: GTSNPN, SVGIG (reference sequence). The CDR3 spells CAWRRGSSPLHF. CDR3 sequence (DNA): TGTGCCTGGAGGAGAGGGAGCTCACCCCTCCACTTT.

CDR3 sequence: CASSLTTGSTEAFF. The CDR3 bases are TGTGCCAGCAGCTTGACTACCGGGAGCACTGAAGCTTTCTTT. This chain uses TRBV5-6 with TRBJ1-1; D unresolved. CDR1 and CDR2 (germline): SGHDT, YYEEEE. The CDR3 is made up of 14 amino acids. The V end lost 1 base, the J end lost 4 bases, and 11 bases lay between the germline ends.

The rearrangement joins TRBV27 to TRBJ1-2; 7 bases fit TRBD1. Germline trimming cut 6 bases from V and 0 bases from J; bases unmatched to any gene: 4. In germline, CDR1 is MNHEY, CDR2 SMNVEV (reference sequence). The CDR3 consists of 14 residues. The CDR3 sequence is CASSRDRANYGYTF. CDR3 bases: TGTGCCAGCAGCCGGGACAGAGCTAACTATGGCTACACCTTC.

The genes are TRBV7-8 and TRBJ2-2, with a tentative D call TRBD2 (6 bases). This CDR3 region has 16 residues. V lost 6 bases to trimming and J lost 3 bases, with 17 bases between them. Per germline, CDR1 SGHVS and CDR2 FQNEAQ. CDR3 amino acids: CASSTTGVLYTGELFF. CDR3 DNA: TGTGCCAGCAGTACGACGGGAGTTTTGTACACCGGGGAGCTGTTTTTT.

J is TRBJ2-7 and V is TRBV7-3; D may be TRBD2 (5 bases). The CDR3 covers 15 residues. Germline CDR1 is SGHTA and CDR2 is FQGTGA. The V end was cut by 0 bases, the J end by 0 bases, with 9 bases between. CDR3 bases: TGTGCCAGCAGCTTAACGGCAGACTACTCCTACGAGCAGTACTTC. Translation gives CASSLTADYSYEQYF.

This clone was seen just once. The rearrangement uses TRBV5-8 and TRBJ1-4; D possibly corresponds to TRBD1 (6 bases). From germline, CDR1 is SGHTS and CDR2 YDEGEE. V dropped 4 bases and J dropped 0 bases, with 10 bases sitting between them. The CDR3 is 15 residues long. The chain's CDR3 is CASSPGTSTNEKLFF. CDR3 nucleotide sequence: TGTGCCAGCAGCCCCGGGACATCAACTAATGAAAAACTGTTTTTT. Full variable domain (outside the CDR3, taken from reference TRBV5-8 and TRBJ1-4): EAGVTQSPTHLIKTRGQQATLRCSPISGHTSVYWYQQALGLGLQFLLWYDEGEERNRGNFPPRFSGRQFPNYSSELNVNALELEDSALYLCASSPGTSTNEKLFFGSGTQLSVL.

This sequence joins TRBV19 and TRBJ2-3, with TRBD1 identical over 8 bases. Germline loops: CDR1 LNHDA, CDR2 SQIVND (reference sequence). Trimming took 5 bases from V and 2 from J; bases not matched to a gene: 9. The CDR3 contains 16 residues. The CDR3 DNA reads as TGTGCCAGTAGTGGCGGGACAGGAAAATCCACAGATACGCAGTATTTT. Protein sequence: CASSGGTGKSTDTQYF. The whole variable domain, remainder taken from reference TRBV19 and TRBJ2-3, is DGGITQSPKYLFRKEGQNVTLSCEQNLNHDAMYWYRQDPGQGLRLIYYSQIVNDFQKGDIAEGYSVSREKKESFPLTVTSAQKNPTAFYLCASSGGTGKSTDTQYFGPGTRLTVL.

The J gene is TRBJ2-3, the V gene TRBV11-3; the D gene is possibly TRBD2 (6 bases). The CDR3 sequence is 16 residues long. Germline loops: CDR1 SGHNT, CDR2 YENEEA. Trimming removed 1 base at V and 2 bases at J, with 13 bases between. The CDR3 DNA reads TGTGCCAGCAGCTTAGGGCGGGACGGAGTCACAGATACGCAGTATTTT. Translated: CASSLGRDGVTDTQYF.

The V and J genes are TRBV21-1 and TRBJ1-5; the table's D call of TRBD1 was not tested on the DNA. TRBV21-1 is recorded as a pseudogene. The CDR3 length is 21 residues. The CDR3 loop reads CASSKKGSTGTETLSNQPQHF. CDR3 in DNA: TGTGCCAGCAGCAAAAAAGGGAGTACCGGGACAGAGACTCTTAGCAATCAGCCCCAGCATTTT.

The rearrangement joins TRBV18 to TRBJ2-1; tentative D call: TRBD2 (6 bases). The CDR3 is 15 amino acids. Per germline, CDR1 KGHSH and CDR2 LQKENI. V was cut by 6 bases and J by 2 bases, with 14 bases left in between. The CDR3 nucleotides read TGTGCCAGCTCGCGGACCACGGGAGCCTACAATGAGCAGTTCTTC. Translated: CASSRTTGAYNEQFF.

The chain joins TRBV19 to TRBJ2-5, with 11 positions matching TRBD2. Germline loops: CDR1 LNHDA, CDR2 SQIVND (reference sequence). V was pared by 3 bases and J by 10 bases, with 7 bases of the junction left unmatched. The CDR3 covers 14 residues. The CDR3 here is CASSILASGGHQYF. The DNA for the CDR3 is TGTGCCAGTAGTATCCTGGCTAGCGGGGGGCACCAGTACTTC.

The gene calls are TRBV29-1 and TRBJ1-5, with 9 nucleotides matching TRBD1. Per the germline V gene, CDR1 is SQVTM and CDR2 is ANQGSEA. The CDR3 loop spans 14 amino acids. Losses at the gene ends were 5 bases for V and 5 bases for J; bases not matched to a gene: 7. This CDR3 reads CSVTGGSLDQPQHF. DNA for the CDR3: TGCAGCGTTACAGGGGGCTCGCTTGATCAGCCCCAGCATTTT.

This clone was observed a few times. This chain connects TRBV4-2 to TRBJ1-1, with TRBD1 matching over 9 bases. The CDR3 spans 13 residues. V shed 4 bases and J 10 bases; nucleotides not matched to a gene: 7. Germline V gene sequence: CDR1 LGHNA, CDR2 YNFKEQ. The CDR3 loop reads CASSRSVQGAAFF. The CDR3 DNA follows: TGTGCCAGCAGCCGAAGTGTACAGGGGGCAGCTTTCTTT.

The CDR3 is CASSNGLGTGGTEAFF. Written as DNA, the CDR3 is TGTGCCAGCTCAAATGGATTAGGGACTGGGGGAACTGAAGCTTTCTTT. The chain recombines TRBV18 with TRBJ1-1, with D perhaps matching TRBD1 (5 bases). The CDR3 runs to 16 residues. V was trimmed by 5 bases and J by 5 bases, leaving 21 bases between them. Germline V lookup: CDR1 KGHSH, CDR2 LQKENI.

This clone was counted a single time. This sequence joins TRBV2 and TRBJ1-1, with unresolved D. Germline V gene lookup returns CDR1 SNHLY and CDR2 FYNNEI. The CDR3 extends over 13 amino acids. The V end was cut by 6 bases, the J end by 3 bases, with 11 bases between. CDR3 DNA: TGTGCCAGCAGGAAGCAGGTTTACACTGAAGCTTTCTTT. This gives the protein CASRKQVYTEAFF.

J is TRBJ1-2 and V is TRBV14; D not resolved. Trimming removed 4 bases at V and 2 bases at J, with 14 bases between. The CDR3 runs to 15 residues. CDR1 and CDR2 from the germline V gene are SGHDN and FVKESK. CDR3 coding DNA: TGTGCCAGCAGCCCCTGGGGAGCCCCAAACTATGGCTACACCTTC. This gives the protein CASSPWGAPNYGYTF.

In DNA, the CDR3 is TGTGCCAGCAGTGAAGGGGACACTTTAGGGGAGACCCAGTACTTC. It specifies CASSEGDTLGETQYF. The chain is built from TRBV25-1 and TRBJ2-5, with D possibly being TRBD1 (6 bases). The ends were cut back, 2 bases at V and 5 bases at J, with 15 bases in the middle. Germline V gives CDR1 MGHDK, CDR2 SYGVNS. CDR3 size: 15 residues.

The chain uses TRBV7-9 and TRBJ1-4; 8 bases are a match to TRBD1. Per germline, CDR1 SEHNR and CDR2 FQNEAQ (reference sequence). V shed 3 bases, J shed 8 bases, and the junction held 5 bases outside the gene matches. This CDR3 is built from 14 residues. The CDR3 DNA follows: TGTGCCAGCAGCTTGGACAGGGTAGGCGAAAAACTGTTTTTT. This translates into CASSLDRVGEKLFF.

The sample holds a few counts of this clone. The chain joins TRBV20-1 to TRBJ2-5; D remains ambiguous. Germline assignment: CDR1 DFQATT and CDR2 SNEGSKA (reference sequence). This CDR3 region has 11 residues. Between the trimmed V and J ends, which lost 6 bases and 5 bases, there was a span of 10 bases. CDR3 nucleotides: TGCAGTGCCTCTAGGCGGGAGACCCAGTACTTC. Protein sequence: CSASRRETQYF.

CDR3 nucleotides: TGTGCCACCAGCAGGACAACCTCTGGGAGCACTGAAGCTTTCTTT. Amino acids: CATSRTTSGSTEAFF. J is TRBJ1-1 and V is TRBV15; D call uncertain. The CDR3 contains 15 residues. The germline CDR1 and CDR2 sequences are LNHNV and YYDKDF (reference sequence). The V end lost 3 bases, the J end lost 4 bases, and 15 bases lay between the germline ends.

The V call is TRBV7-8, the J call TRBJ2-3; 10 nucleotides line up with TRBD1. This CDR3 is built from 14 residues. The germline CDR1 and CDR2 sequences are SGHVS and FQNEAQ. The V and J ends lost 8 bases and 5 bases, in that order; junction bases with no gene match: 7. The CDR3 here is CASGDRGLIDTQYF. In nucleotides, the CDR3 is TGTGCCAGCGGAGACAGGGGGCTTATAGATACGCAGTATTTT.

V is TRBV2 and J is TRBJ2-7; 8 bases are shared with TRBD1. V lost 7 bases to trimming and J lost 5 bases; unmatched junction nucleotides: 7. This CDR3 spans 13 amino acids. Germline V gene sequence: CDR1 SNHLY, CDR2 FYNNEI. CDR3 sequence (DNA): TGTGCCAGCAATGGGGACAGGTTCAACGAGCAGTACTTC. It translates to CASNGDRFNEQYF.

This chain joins TRBV5-1 and TRBJ2-3; TRBD2 might be the D (5 bases). The germline V and J ends were trimmed by 7 bases and 3 bases, with 15 bases remaining between them. This CDR3 is 14 amino acids long. Germline V gene data show CDR1 as SGHRS and CDR2 as YFSETQ. DNA of the CDR3: TGCGCCAGCCTTCAGAACCCGGGGACAGATACGCAGTATTTT. Protein product: CASLQNPGTDTQYF.

The chain uses TRBV4-1 and TRBJ2-7; TRBD2 matches 7 bases. The CDR3 sequence is 16 residues long. Unmatched junction bases numbered 7, after V lost 0 bases and J lost 2 bases. CDR1 is MGHRA, CDR2 YSYEKL, per germline. The CDR3: CASSQEWGGGTYEQYF. In DNA form, the CDR3 reads TGCGCCAGCAGCCAAGAGTGGGGCGGGGGAACCTACGAGCAGTACTTC.

The chain carries TRBV6-5 and TRBJ1-2; a weak D match, TRBD1 (6 bases). V was clipped by 6 bases and J by 4 bases, with 15 bases between them. Germline values: CDR1 MNHEY, CDR2 SVGAGI. The CDR3 runs to 14 residues. CDR3 sequence reads: CASRRWTAPYGYTF. In nucleotides, the CDR3 is TGTGCCAGCAGACGTTGGACAGCCCCCTATGGCTACACCTTC.

The genes are TRBV9 and TRBJ2-1; D gene uncertain. Germline CDR1 is SGDLS and CDR2 is YYNGEE. CDR3 length equals 17 residues. V lost 0 bases and J lost 1, with 14 bases in between. The CDR3 is CASSVGPVPSSYNEQFF. The CDR3 DNA is TGTGCCAGCAGCGTAGGGCCAGTCCCTTCATCCTACAATGAGCAGTTCTTC.

The CDR3: CASSRDRVDNEQFF. The CDR3 bases are TGTGCCAGCAGCCGGGACAGGGTTGACAATGAGCAGTTCTTC. J is TRBJ2-1 and V is TRBV7-2, with TRBD1 matching over 9 bases. The germline V gene has CDR1 SGHTA and CDR2 FQGNSA. The CDR3 runs 14 residues. V gave up 5 bases and J gave up 5 bases; unmatched junction bases: 4.